This T cell receptor (beta chain) stems from a study of cytomegalovirus exposure and HLA in healthy donors. Whole-study findings and limits: A prior analysis recorded that most TCR beta V segments were productive about 87% or about 30% of the time.

CDR3 length equals 12 residues. CDR1 SQVTM and CDR2 ANQGSEA come from the germline V gene. V lost 7 bases, J lost 1 base, and 10 bases lay in between. The PCR contained 60 Vbeta and 13 Jbeta primers. The method was immunoSEQ multiplex PCR; TCRdb's version includes in-frame clones alone and lacks a portion of them. The profile covers some 70,000 clones, with around 82% appearing a single time and 7.5% to 9% taken by the ten largest. About this clone itself: The antigen remains undetermined. The sample has other DNA sequences that encode this CDR3 too.

Sequenced material: PBMCs. The TCR comes from a man between 18 and 35 years old in good health and CMV-seropositive. The chain is built from TRBV29-1 and TRBJ1-1; D is perhaps TRBD1 (5 bases). The CDR3 coding sequence is TGCAGCGGTGGACAAGAGAACACTGAAGCTTTCTTT. Translated, it gives CSGGQENTEAFF. Full variable domain (missing parts from reference TRBV29-1 and TRBJ1-1): SAVISQKPSRDICQRGTSLTIQCQVDSQVTMMFWYRQQPGQSLTLIATANQGSEATYESGFVIDKFPISRPNLTFSTLTVSNMSPEDSSIYLCSGGQENTEAFFGQGTRLTVV.